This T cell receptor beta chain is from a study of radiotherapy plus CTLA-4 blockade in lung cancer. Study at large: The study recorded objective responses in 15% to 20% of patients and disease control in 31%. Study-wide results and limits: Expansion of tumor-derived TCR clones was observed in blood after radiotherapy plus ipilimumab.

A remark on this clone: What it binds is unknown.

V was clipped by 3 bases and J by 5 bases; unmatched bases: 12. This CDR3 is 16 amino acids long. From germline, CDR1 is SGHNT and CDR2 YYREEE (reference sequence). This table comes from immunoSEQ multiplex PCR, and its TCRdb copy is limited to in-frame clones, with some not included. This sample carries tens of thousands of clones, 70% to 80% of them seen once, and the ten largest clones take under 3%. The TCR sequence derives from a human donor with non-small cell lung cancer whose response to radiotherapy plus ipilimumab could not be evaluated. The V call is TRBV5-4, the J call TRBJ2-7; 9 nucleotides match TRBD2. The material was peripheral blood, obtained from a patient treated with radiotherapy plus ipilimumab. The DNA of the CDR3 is TGTGCCAGCAGCTATGATAGCGGGGGTAGAGGGGACGAGCAGTACTTC. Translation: CASSYDSGGRGDEQYF.